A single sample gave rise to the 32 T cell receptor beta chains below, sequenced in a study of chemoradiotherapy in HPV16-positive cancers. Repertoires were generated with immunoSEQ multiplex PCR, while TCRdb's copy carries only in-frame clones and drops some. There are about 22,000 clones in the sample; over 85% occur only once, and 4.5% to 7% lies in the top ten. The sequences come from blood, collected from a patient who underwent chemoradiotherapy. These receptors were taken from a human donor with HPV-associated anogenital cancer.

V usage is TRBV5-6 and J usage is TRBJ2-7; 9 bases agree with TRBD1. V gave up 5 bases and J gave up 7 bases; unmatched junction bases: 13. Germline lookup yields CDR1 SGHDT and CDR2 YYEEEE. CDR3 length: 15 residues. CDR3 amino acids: CASRFGTGRLREQYF. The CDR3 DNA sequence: TGTGCCAGCAGGTTCGGGACAGGGCGGCTTAGGGAGCAGTACTTC.

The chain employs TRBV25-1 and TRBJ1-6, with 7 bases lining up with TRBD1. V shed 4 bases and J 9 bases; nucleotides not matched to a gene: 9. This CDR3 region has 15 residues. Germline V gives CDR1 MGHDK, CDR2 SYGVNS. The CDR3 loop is CASSGLDRARSPLHF. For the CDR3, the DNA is TGTGCCAGCAGTGGACTCGACAGGGCTCGTTCACCCCTCCACTTT.

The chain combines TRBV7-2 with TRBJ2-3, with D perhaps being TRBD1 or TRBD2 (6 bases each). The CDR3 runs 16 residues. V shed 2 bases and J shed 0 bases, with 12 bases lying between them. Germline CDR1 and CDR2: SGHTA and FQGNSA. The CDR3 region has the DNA TGTGCCAGCAGCTTATTTAGGGGGGTAAGCACAGATACGCAGTATTTT. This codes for CASSLFRGVSTDTQYF.

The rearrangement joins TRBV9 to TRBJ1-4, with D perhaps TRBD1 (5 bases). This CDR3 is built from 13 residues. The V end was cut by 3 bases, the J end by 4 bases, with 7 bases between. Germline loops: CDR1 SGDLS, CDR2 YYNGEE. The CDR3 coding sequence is TGTGCCAGCAGCGCGACAGTTAATGAAAAACTGTTTTTT. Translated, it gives CASSATVNEKLFF.

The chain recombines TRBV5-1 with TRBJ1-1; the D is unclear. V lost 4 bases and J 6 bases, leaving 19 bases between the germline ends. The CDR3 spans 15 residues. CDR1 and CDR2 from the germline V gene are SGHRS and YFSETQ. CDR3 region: CASSPSPSDNPEAFF. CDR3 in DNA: TGCGCCAGCAGCCCATCACCATCGGATAATCCTGAAGCTTTCTTT.

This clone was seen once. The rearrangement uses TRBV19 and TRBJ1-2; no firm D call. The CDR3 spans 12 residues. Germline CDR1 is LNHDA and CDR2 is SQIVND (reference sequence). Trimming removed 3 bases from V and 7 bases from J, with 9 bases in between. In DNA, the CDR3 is TGTGCCAGTAGTATCCAGTTAAGTGGCTACACCTTC. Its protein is CASSIQLSGYTF.

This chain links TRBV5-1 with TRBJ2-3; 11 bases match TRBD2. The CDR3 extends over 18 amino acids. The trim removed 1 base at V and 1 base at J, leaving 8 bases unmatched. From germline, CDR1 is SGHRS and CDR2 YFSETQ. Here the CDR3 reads CASSLTAPLAGGTDTQYF. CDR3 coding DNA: TGCGCCAGCAGCTTGACCGCCCCACTAGCGGGGGGCACAGATACGCAGTATTTT.

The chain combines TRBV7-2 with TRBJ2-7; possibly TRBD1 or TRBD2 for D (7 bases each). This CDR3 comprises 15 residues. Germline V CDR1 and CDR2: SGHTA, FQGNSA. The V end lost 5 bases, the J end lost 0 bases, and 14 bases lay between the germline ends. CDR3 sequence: CASSPRGTNSYEQYF. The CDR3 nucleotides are TGTGCCAGCAGCCCCAGGGGGACTAACTCCTACGAGCAGTACTTC.

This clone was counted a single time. The CDR3 sequence: CASSHGTNEQFF. The CDR3 region has the DNA TGTGCCAGCAGCCACGGGACCAATGAGCAGTTCTTC. The V gene is TRBV7-9, the J gene TRBJ2-1; TRBD1 or TRBD2 may be the D gene (5 bases each). Trimming pared 5 bases from V and 6 bases from J, leaving 8 bases between. The CDR3 contains 12 residues. Germline V gene lookup returns CDR1 SEHNR and CDR2 FQNEAQ (reference sequence).

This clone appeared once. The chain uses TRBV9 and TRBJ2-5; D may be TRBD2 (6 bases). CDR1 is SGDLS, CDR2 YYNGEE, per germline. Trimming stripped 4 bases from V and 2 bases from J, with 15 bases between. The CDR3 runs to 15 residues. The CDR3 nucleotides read TGTGCCAGCAGCCGCGGTTACGGGGGACAAGAGACCCAGTACTTC. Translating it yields CASSRGYGGQETQYF.

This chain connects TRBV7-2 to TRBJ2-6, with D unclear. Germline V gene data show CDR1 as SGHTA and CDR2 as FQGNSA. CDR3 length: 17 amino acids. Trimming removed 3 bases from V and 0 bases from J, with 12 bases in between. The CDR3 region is CASSFYVRYSGANVLTF. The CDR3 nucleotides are TGTGCCAGCAGCTTTTATGTACGTTACTCTGGGGCCAACGTCCTGACTTTC.

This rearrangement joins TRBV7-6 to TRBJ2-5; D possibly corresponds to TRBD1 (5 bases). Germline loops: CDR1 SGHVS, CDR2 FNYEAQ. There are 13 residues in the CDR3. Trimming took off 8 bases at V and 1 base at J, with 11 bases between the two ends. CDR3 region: CASSSTVQETQYF. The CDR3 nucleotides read TGTGCCAGCTCGTCGACAGTCCAAGAGACCCAGTACTTC.

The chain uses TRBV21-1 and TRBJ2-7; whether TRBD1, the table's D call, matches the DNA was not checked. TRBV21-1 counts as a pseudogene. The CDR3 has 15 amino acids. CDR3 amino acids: CASSKGRQDPYEQYF. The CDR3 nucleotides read TGTGCCAGCAGCAAAGGGAGACAGGACCCCTACGAGCAGTACTTC.

CDR3 in amino acids: CASRKPHRTGTYEQYF. The CDR3 nucleotides read TGTGCCAGCAGAAAACCCCACCGGACAGGGACCTACGAGCAGTACTTC. The genes are TRBV27 and TRBJ2-7, with TRBD1 identical over 8 bases. CDR3 length: 16 amino acids. The germline V gene encodes CDR1 MNHEY and CDR2 SMNVEV (reference sequence). V lost 6 bases to trimming and J lost 2 bases; unmatched junction nucleotides: 12.

The CDR3 loop reads CASRIEGLTAELFF. CDR3 sequence (DNA): TGTGCCAGCAGGATCGAGGGTTTAACAGCGGAGCTGTTTTTT. This sequence joins TRBV2 and TRBJ2-2, with D possibly matching TRBD2 (5 bases). CDR1 SNHLY and CDR2 FYNNEI come from the germline V gene. Trimming took 6 bases from V and 10 from J, leaving 18 bases between them. This CDR3 is 14 amino acids long.

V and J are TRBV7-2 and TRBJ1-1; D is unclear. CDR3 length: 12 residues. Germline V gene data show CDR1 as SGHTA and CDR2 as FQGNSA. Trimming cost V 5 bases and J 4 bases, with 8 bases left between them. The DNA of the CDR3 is TGTGCCAGCAGCCTAGTAATCACTGAAGCTTTCTTT. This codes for CASSLVITEAFF.

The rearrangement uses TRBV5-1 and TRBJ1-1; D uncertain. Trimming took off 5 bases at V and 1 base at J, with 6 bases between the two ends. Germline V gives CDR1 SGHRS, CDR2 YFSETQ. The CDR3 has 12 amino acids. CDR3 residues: CASRGGNTEAFF. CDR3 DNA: TGCGCCAGCAGAGGAGGGAACACTGAAGCTTTCTTT.

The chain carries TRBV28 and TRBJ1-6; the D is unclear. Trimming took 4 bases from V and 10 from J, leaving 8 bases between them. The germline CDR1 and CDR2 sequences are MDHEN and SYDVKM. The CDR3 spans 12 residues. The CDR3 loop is CASSSGPSPLHF. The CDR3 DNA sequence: TGTGCCAGCAGTTCCGGCCCATCACCCCTCCACTTT.

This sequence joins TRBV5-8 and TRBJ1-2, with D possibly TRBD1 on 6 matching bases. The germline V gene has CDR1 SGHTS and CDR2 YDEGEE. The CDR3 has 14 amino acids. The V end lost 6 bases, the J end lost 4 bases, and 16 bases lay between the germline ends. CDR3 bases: TGTGCCAGCACCGTGACAGGAGGGGCCTATGGCTACACCTTC. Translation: CASTVTGGAYGYTF.

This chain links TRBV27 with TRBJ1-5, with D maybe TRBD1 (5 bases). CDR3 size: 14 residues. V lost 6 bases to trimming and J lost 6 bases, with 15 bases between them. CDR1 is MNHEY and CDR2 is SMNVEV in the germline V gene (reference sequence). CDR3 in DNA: TGTGCCAGCAGCCGTCAGGGTTCAAGTCAGCCCCAGCATTTT. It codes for CASSRQGSSQPQHF.

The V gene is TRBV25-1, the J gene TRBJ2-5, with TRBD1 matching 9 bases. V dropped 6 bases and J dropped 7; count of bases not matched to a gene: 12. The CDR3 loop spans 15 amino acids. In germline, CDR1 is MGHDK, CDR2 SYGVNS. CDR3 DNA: TGTGCCAGCAGCGAACAGGGGGCCCGCGTAGGGACCCAGTACTTC. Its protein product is CASSEQGARVGTQYF. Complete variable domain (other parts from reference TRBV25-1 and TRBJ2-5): EADIYQTPRYLVIGTGKKITLECSQTMGHDKMYWYQQDPGMELHLIHYSYGVNSTEKGDLSSESTVSRIRTEHFPLTLESARPSHTSQYLCASSEQGARVGTQYFGPGTRLLVL.

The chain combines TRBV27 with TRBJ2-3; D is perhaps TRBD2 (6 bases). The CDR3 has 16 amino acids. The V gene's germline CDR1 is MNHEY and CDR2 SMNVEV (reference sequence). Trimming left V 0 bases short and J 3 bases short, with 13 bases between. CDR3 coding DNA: TGTGCCAGCAGTTTATCCGGGGCCGGAGGGACAGATACGCAGTATTTT. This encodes CASSLSGAGGTDTQYF.

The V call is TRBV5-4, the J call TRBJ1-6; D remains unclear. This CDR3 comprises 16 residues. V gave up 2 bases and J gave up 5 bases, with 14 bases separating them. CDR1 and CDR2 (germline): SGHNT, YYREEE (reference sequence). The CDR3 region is CASSFGGPRDNSPLHF. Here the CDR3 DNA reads TGTGCCAGCAGCTTTGGTGGCCCCCGGGATAATTCACCCCTCCACTTT. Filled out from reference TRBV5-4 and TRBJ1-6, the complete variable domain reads ETGVTQSPTHLIKTRGQQVTLRCSSQSGHNTVSWYQQALGQGPQFIFQYYREEENGRGNFPPRFSGLQFPNYSSELNVNALELDDSALYLCASSFGGPRDNSPLHFGNGTRLTVT.

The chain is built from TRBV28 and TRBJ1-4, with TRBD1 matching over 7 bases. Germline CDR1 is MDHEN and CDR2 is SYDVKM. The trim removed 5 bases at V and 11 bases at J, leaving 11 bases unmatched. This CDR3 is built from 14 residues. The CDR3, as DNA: TGTGCCAGCAGTATCTCCACAGGGGCGGGGAAACTGTTTTTT. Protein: CASSISTGAGKLFF.

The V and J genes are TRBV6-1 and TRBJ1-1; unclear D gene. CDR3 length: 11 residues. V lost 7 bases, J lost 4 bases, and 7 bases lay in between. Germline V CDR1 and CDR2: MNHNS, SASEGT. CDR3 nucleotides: TGTGCCAGCATCCGTGGCACTGAAGCTTTCTTT. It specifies CASIRGTEAFF.

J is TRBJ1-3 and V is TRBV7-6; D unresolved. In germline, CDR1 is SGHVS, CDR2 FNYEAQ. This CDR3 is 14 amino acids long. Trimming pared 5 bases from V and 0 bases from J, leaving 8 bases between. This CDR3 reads CASSRSDSGNTIYF. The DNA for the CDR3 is TGTGCCAGCAGCCGTTCTGACTCTGGAAACACCATATATTTT.

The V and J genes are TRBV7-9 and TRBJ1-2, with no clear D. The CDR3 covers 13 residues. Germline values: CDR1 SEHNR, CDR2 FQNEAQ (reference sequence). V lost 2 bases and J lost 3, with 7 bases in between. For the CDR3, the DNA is TGTGCCAGCAGCTTATTCGCAGACTATGGCTACACCTTC. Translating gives CASSLFADYGYTF. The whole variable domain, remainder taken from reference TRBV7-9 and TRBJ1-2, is DTGVSQNPRHKITKRGQNVTFRCDPISEHNRLYWYRQTLGQGPEFLTYFQNEAQLEKSRLLSDRFSAERPKGSFSTLEIQRTEQGDSAMYLCASSLFADYGYTFGSGTRLTVV.

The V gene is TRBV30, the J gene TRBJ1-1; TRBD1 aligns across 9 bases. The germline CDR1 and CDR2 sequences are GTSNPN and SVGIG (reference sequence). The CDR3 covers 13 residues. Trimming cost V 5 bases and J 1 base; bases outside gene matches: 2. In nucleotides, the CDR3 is TGTGCCTGGGACAGGGGGGAGAACACTGAAGCTTTCTTT. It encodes CAWDRGENTEAFF.

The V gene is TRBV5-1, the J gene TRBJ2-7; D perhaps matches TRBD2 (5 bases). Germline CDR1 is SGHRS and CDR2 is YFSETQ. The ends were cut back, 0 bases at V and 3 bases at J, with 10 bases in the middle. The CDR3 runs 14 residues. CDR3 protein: CASSLGIGDYEQYV. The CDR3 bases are TGCGCCAGCAGCTTGGGGATCGGGGACTACGAGCAGTACGTC.

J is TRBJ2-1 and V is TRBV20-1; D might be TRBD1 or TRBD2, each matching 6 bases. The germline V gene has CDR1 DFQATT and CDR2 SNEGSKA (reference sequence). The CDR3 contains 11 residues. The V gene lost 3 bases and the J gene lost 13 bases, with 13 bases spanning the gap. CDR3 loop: CSASSGAGQFF. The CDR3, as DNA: TGCAGTGCTAGTTCGGGGGCGGGTCAGTTCTTC.

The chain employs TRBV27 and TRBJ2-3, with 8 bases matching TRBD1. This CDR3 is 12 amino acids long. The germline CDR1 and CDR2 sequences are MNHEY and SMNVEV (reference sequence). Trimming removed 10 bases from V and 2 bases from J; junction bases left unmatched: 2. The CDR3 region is CATRGLTDTQYF. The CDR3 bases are TGTGCCACCAGGGGGCTCACAGATACGCAGTATTTT.

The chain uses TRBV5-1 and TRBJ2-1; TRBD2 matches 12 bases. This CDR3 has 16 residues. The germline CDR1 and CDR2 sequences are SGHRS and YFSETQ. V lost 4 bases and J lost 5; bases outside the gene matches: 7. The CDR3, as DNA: TGCGCCAGCAGCCCCCCTAGCGGGGGGGGAAACAATGAGCAGTTCTTC. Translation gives CASSPPSGGGNNEQFF.